This T cell receptor beta chain derives from a study of blood T cell repertoires in COVID-19. The wider study: The study drew acute and convalescent COVID-19 samples from the United States, Italy and Spain. PBMCs, B-cell-depleted T cells, or T cells were the source of the cDNA or gDNA that made up the material.

How the authors handled the data: Cell counts per sample came from amplifying reference gene primers. Only in-frame clones appear in the TCRdb table, and some are missing; sequencing was by immunoSEQ multiplex PCR. That table supplies the V and J calls and clone size; D and trimming were determined from the DNA. Among 130,000 to 150,000 clones listed, around 87% were seen once. The receptor's source is a man at least 80 years old with acute or convalescent COVID-19. Source material: peripheral blood.

CDR3 in amino acids: CASSARVINSPLHF. CDR3 in DNA: TGTGCCAGCAGCGCGCGGGTTATTAATTCACCCCTCCACTTT. The chain employs TRBV9 and TRBJ1-6; D remains unclear. Germline loops: CDR1 SGDLS, CDR2 YYNGEE. This CDR3 region has 14 residues. The V and J ends lost 3 bases and 6 bases respectively, with 10 bases between them.